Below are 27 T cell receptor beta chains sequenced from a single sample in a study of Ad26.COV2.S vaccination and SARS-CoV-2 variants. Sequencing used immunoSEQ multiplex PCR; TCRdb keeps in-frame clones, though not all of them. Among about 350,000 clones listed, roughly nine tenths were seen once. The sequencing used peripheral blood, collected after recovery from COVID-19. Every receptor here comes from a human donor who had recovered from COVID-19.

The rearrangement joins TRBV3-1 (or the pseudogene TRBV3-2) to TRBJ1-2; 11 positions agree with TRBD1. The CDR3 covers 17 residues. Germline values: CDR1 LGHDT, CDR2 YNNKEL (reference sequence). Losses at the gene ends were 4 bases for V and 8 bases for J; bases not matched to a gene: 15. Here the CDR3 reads CASSPVKVDRGRRGYTF. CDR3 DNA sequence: TGTGCCAGCAGCCCCGTTAAAGTGGACAGGGGGCGGCGGGGCTACACCTTC.

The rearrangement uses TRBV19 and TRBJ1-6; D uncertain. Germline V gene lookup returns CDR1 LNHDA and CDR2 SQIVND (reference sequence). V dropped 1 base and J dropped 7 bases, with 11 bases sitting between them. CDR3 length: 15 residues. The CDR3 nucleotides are TGTGCCAGTAGTATAGGCCCGGGCGGAAATTCACCCCTCCACTTT. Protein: CASSIGPGGNSPLHF.

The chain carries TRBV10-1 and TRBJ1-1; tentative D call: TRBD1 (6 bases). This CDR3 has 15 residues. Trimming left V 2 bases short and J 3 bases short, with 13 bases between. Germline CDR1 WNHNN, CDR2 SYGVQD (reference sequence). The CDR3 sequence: CASSEGGALDTEAFF. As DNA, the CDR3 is TGCGCCAGCAGTGAGGGGGGGGCTTTGGACACTGAAGCTTTCTTT.

The CDR3 here is CASSLQPGRDGYEQYF. The DNA for the CDR3 is TGTGCCAGCTCACTACAACCAGGGAGGGACGGCTACGAGCAGTACTTC. This chain connects TRBV18 to TRBJ2-7; TRBD2 aligns across 7 bases. The germline CDR1 and CDR2 sequences are KGHSH and LQKENI. The CDR3 is 16 amino acids. Germline trimming cut 4 bases from V and 3 bases from J; bases unmatched to any gene: 12.

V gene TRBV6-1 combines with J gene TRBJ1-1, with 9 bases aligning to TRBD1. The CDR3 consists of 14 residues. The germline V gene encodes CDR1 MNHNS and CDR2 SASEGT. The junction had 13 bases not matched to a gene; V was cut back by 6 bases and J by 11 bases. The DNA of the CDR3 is TGTGCCAGCAGCCAGGACAGGGGTCCTCCGGATGCTTTCTTT. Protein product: CASSQDRGPPDAFF.

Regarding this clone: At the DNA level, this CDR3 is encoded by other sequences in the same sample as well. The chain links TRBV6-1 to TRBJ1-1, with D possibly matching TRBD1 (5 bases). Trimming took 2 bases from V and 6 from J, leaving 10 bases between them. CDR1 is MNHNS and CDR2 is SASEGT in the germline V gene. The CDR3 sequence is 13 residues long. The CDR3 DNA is TGTGCCAGCAGTGAATCGGGGCGGGCTGAAGCTTTCTTT. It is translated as CASSESGRAEAFF.

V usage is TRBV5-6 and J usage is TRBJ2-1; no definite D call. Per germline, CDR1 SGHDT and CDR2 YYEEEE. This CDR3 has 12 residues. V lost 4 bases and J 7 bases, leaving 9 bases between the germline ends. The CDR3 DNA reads TGTGCCAGCAGCATTGACCGGAATGAGCAGTTCTTC. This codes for CASSIDRNEQFF.

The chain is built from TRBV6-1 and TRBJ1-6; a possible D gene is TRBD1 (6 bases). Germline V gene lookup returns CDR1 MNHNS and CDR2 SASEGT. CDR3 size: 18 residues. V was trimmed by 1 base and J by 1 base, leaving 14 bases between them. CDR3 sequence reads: CASSEDPLGASYNSPLHF. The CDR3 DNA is TGTGCCAGCAGTGAAGACCCTTTGGGGGCGTCCTATAATTCACCCCTCCACTTT.

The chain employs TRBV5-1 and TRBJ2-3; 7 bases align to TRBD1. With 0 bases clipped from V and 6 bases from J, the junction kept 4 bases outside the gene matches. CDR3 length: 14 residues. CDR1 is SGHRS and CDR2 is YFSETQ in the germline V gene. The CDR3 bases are TGCGCCAGCAGCTTGGTACAGGGGTATGATACGCAGTATTTT. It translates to CASSLVQGYDTQYF.

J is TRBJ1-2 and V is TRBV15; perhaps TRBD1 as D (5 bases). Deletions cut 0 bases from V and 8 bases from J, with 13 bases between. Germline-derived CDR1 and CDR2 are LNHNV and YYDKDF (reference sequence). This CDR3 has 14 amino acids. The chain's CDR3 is CATSRDAIGGGYTF. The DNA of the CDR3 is TGTGCCACCAGCAGAGATGCTATCGGGGGGGGCTACACCTTC.

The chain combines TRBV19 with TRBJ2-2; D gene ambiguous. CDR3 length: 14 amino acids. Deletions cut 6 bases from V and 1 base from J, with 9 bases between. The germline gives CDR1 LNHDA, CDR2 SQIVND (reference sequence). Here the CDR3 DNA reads TGTGCCAGTAGAGAAGCAGGGAACACCGGGGAGCTGTTTTTT. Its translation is CASREAGNTGELFF.

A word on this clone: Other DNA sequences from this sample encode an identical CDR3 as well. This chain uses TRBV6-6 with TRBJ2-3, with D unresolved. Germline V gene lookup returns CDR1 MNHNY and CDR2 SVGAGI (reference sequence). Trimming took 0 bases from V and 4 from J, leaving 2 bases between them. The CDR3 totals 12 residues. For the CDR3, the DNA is TGTGCCAGCAGTTACTCCTCAGATACGCAGTATTTT. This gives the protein CASSYSSDTQYF.

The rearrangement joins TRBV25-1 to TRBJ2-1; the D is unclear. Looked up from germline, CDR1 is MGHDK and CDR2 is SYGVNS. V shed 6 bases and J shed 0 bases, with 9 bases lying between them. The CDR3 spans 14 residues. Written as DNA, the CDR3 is TGTGCCAGCAGCGGACCGCGCTCCTACAATGAGCAGTTCTTC. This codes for CASSGPRSYNEQFF.

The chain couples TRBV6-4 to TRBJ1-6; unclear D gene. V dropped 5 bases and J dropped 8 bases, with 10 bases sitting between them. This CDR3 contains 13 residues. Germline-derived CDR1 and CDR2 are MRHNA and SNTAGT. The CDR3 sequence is CASSQIRDSPLHF. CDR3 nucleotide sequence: TGTGCCAGCAGTCAAATACGGGATTCACCCCTCCACTTT.

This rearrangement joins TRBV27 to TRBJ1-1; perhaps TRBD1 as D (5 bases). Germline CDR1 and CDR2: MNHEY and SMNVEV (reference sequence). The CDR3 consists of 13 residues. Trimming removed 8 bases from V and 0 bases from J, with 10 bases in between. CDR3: CASRRQLNTEAFF. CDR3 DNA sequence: TGTGCCAGCCGACGACAGCTGAACACTGAAGCTTTCTTT.

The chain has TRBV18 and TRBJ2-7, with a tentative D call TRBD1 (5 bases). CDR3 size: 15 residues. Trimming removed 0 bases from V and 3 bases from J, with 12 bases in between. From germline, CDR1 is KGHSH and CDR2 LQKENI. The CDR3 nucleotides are TGTGCCAGCTCACCACCGAGCACTACAGGCTACGAGCAGTACTTC. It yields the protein CASSPPSTTGYEQYF.

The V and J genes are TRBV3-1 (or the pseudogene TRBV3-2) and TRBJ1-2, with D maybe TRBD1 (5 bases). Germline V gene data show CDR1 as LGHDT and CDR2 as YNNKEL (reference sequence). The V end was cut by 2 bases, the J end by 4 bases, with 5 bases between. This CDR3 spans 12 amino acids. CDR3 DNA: TGTGCCAGCAGCCAACAGGGCTATGGCTACACCTTC. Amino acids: CASSQQGYGYTF.

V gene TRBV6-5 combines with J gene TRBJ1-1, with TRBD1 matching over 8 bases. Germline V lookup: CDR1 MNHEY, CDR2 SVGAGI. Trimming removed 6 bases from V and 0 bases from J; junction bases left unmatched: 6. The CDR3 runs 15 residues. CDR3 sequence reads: CASRPRQGMNTEAFF. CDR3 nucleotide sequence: TGTGCCAGCAGACCTCGACAGGGGATGAACACTGAAGCTTTCTTT.

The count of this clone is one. The DNA for the CDR3 is TGTGCCAGCAGCTTAGTTAGCGGGGGGAGCGGGGAGACCCAGTACTTC. Its translation is CASSLVSGGSGETQYF. The V gene is TRBV7-6, the J gene TRBJ2-5; 10 bases are a match to TRBD2. The CDR3 is 16 amino acids. V shed 1 base and J 5 bases; nucleotides not matched to a gene: 7. Germline V lookup: CDR1 SGHVS, CDR2 FNYEAQ.

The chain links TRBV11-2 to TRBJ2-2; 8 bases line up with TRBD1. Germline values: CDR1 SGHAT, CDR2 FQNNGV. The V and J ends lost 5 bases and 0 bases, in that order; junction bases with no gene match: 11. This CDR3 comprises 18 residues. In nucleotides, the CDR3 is TGTGCCAGCAGCCCCCGTATTGGACAGGGATCGAACACCGGGGAGCTGTTTTTT. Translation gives CASSPRIGQGSNTGELFF.

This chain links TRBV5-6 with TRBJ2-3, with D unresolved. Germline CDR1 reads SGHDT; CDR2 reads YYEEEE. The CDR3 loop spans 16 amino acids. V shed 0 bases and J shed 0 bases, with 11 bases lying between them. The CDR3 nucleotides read TGTGCCAGCAGCTTGGTGTACAGATCTAGCACAGATACGCAGTATTTT. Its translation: CASSLVYRSSTDTQYF. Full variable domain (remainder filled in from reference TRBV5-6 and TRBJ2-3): DAGVTQSPTHLIKTRGQQVTLRCSPKSGHDTVSWYQQALGQGPQFIFQYYEEEERQRGNFPDRFSGHQFPNYSSELNVNALLLGDSALYLCASSLVYRSSTDTQYFGPGTRLTVL.

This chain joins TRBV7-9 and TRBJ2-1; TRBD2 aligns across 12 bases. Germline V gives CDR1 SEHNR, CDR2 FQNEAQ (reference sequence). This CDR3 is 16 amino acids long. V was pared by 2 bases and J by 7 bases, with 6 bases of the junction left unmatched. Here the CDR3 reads CASSLRTSGEGNEQFF. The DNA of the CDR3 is TGTGCCAGCAGCTTACGGACTAGCGGGGAGGGGAATGAGCAGTTCTTC.

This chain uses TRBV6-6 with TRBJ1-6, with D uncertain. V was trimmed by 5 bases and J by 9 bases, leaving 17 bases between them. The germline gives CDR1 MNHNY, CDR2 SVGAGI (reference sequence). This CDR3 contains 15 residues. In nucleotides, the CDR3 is TGTGCCAGCAGTGCCCCGGACTTGCGGGGTTCACCCCTCCACTTT. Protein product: CASSAPDLRGSPLHF.

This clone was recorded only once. CDR3 DNA: TGTGCCAGCAGCCCAGGGGGCTGGGGCTATGGCTACACCTTC. Residues: CASSPGGWGYGYTF. The chain recombines TRBV5-8 with TRBJ1-2; 8 bases are shared with TRBD1. The CDR3 length is 14 residues. With V trimmed by 4 bases and J by 4 bases, 6 bases remained unmatched. The V gene's germline CDR1 is SGHTS and CDR2 YDEGEE.

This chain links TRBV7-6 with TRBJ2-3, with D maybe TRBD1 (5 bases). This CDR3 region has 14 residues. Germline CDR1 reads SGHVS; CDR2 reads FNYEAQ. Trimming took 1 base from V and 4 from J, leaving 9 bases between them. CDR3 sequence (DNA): TGTGCCAGCAGCTTAGGACAGCCCCCAGATACGCAGTATTTT. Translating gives CASSLGQPPDTQYF.

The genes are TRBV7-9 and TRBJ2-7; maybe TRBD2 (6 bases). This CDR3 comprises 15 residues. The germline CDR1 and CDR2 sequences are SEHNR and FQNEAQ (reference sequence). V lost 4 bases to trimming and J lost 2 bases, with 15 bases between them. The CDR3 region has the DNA TGTGCCAGCAGCTGGGGCCGAACGGGGGCCTACGAGCAGTACTTC. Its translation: CASSWGRTGAYEQYF.

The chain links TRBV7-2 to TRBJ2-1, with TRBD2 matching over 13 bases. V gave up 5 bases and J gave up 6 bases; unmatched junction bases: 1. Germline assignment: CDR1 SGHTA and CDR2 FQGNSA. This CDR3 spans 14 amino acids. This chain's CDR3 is CASSRTSGGNEQFF. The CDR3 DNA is TGTGCCAGCAGCAGGACTAGCGGGGGCAATGAGCAGTTCTTC.